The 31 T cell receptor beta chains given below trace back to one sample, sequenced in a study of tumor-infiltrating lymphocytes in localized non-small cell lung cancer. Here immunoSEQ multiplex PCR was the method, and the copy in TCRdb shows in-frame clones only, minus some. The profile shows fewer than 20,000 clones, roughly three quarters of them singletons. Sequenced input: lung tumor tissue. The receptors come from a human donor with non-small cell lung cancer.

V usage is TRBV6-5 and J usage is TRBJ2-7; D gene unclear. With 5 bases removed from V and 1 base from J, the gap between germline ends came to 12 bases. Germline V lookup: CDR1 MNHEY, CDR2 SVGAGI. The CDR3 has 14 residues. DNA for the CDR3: TGTGCCAGCAGTGCCGGGCCCCTTTCCTACGAGCAGTACTTC. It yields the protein CASSAGPLSYEQYF.

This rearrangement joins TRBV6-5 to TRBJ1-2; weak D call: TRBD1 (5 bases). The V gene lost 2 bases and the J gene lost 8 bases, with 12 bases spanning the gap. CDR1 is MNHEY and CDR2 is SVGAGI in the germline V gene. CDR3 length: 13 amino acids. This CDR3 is CASSYAQGQGYTF. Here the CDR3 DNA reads TGTGCCAGCAGTTACGCGCAGGGTCAGGGCTACACCTTC.

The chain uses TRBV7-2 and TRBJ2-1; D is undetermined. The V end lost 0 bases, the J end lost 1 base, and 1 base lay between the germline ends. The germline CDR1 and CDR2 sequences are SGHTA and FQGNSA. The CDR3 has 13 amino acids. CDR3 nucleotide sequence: TGTGCCAGCAGCTTAGCGTCCTACAATGAGCAGTTCTTC. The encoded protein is CASSLASYNEQFF.

This CDR3 is CASSDSLGPSYNEQFF. The CDR3 DNA sequence: TGTGCCAGCAGTGACTCGCTGGGACCATCCTACAATGAGCAGTTCTTC. The chain combines TRBV6-4 with TRBJ2-1, with D perhaps TRBD1 or TRBD2 (5 bases each). CDR1 is MRHNA, CDR2 SNTAGT, per germline. V lost 0 bases to trimming and J lost 1 base, with 10 bases between them. The CDR3 length is 16 residues.

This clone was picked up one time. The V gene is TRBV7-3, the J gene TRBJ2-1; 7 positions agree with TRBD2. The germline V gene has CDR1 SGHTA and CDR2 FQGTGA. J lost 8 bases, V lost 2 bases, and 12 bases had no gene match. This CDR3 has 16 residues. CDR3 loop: CASSLAGVMGSDEQFF. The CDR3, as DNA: TGTGCCAGCAGCTTAGCGGGAGTTATGGGTTCGGATGAGCAGTTCTTC.

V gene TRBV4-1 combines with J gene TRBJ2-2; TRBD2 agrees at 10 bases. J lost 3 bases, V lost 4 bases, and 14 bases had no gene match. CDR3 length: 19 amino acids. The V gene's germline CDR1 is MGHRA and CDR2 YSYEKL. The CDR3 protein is CASSLSTGASGSYTGELFF. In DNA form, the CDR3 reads TGCGCCAGCAGCCTCTCCACCGGGGCTAGCGGGAGCTACACCGGGGAGCTGTTTTTT.

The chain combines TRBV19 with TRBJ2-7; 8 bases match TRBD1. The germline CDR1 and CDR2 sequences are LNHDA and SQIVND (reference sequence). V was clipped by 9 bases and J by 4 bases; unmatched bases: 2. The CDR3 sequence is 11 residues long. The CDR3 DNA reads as TGTGCCAGCAGGACAGGGTACGAGCAGTACTTC. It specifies CASRTGYEQYF.

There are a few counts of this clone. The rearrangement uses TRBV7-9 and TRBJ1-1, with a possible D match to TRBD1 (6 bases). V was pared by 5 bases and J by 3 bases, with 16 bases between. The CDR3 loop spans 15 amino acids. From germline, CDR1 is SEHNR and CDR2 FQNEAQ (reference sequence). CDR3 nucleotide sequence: TGTGCCAGCAGCCCTGGGGGCGGGAGTTACACTGAAGCTTTCTTT. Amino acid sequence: CASSPGGGSYTEAFF.

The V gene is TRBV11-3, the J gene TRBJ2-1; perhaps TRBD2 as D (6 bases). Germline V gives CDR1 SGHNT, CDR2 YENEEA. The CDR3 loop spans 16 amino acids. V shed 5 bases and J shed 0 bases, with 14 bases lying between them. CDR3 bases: TGTGCCAGCAGCCAACGTGGGGGGACCTCCTACAATGAGCAGTTCTTC. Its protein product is CASSQRGGTSYNEQFF.

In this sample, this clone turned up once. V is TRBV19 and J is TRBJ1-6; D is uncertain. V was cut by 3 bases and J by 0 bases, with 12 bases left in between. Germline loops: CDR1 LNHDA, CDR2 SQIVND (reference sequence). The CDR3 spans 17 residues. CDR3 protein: CASSIARESSYNSPLHF. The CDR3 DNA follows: TGTGCCAGTAGTATCGCTCGGGAGAGCTCCTATAATTCACCCCTCCACTTT. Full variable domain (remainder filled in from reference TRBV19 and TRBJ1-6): DGGITQSPKYLFRKEGQNVTLSCEQNLNHDAMYWYRQDPGQGLRLIYYSQIVNDFQKGDIAEGYSVSREKKESFPLTVTSAQKNPTAFYLCASSIARESSYNSPLHFGNGTRLTVT.

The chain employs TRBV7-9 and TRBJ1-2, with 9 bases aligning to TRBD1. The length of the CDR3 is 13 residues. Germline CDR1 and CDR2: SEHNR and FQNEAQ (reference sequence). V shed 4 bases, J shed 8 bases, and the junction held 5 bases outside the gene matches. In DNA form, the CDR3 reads TGTGCCAGCAGCTCGGACAGGGGACGGGGCTACACCTTC. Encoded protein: CASSSDRGRGYTF.

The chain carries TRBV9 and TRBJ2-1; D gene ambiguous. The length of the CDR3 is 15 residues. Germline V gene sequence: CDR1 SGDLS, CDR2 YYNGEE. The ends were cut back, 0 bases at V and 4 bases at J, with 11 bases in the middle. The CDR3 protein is CASSVANGLYNEQFF. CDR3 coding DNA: TGTGCCAGCAGCGTAGCTAACGGGCTTTACAATGAGCAGTTCTTC.

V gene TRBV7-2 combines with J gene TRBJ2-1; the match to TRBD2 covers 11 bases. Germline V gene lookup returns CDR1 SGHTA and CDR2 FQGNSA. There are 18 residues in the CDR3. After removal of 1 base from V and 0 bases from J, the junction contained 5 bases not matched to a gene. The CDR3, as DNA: TGTGCCAGCAGCTTAGGTCTAGCGGGAGGCGGCTCCTACAATGAGCAGTTCTTC. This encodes CASSLGLAGGGSYNEQFF. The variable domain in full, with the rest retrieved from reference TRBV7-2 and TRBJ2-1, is GAGVSQSPSNKVTEKGKDVELRCDPISGHTALYWYRQSLGQGLEFLIYFQGNSAPDKSGLPSDRFSAERTGGSVSTLTIQRTQQEDSAVYLCASSLGLAGGGSYNEQFFGPGTRLTVL.

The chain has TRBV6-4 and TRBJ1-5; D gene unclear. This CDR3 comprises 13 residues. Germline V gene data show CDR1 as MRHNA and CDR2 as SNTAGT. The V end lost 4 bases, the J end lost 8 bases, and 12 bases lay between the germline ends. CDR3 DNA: TGTGCCAGCAGTGCCAACTCGAAAGAGCCCCAGCATTTT. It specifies CASSANSKEPQHF.

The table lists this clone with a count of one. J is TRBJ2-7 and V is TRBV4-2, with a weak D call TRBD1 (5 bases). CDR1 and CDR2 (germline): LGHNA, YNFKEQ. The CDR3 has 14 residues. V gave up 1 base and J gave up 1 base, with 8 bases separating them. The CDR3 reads CASSQARASYEQYF. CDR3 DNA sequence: TGTGCCAGCAGCCAAGCCAGGGCGTCCTACGAGCAGTACTTC.

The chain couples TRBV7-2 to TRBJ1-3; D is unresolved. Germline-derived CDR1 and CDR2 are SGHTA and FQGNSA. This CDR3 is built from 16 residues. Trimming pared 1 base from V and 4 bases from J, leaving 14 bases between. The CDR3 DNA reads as TGTGCCAGCAGCTTAGGCGGACTTATGGCAGGAAACACCATATATTTT. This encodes CASSLGGLMAGNTIYF.

The CDR3 nucleotides are TGTGCCAGCAATAAGGGGGGCGTCTATGGCTACACCTTC. Its protein product is CASNKGGVYGYTF. The chain uses TRBV6-1 and TRBJ1-2, with D perhaps TRBD1 (6 bases). The CDR3 loop spans 13 amino acids. Germline V gives CDR1 MNHNS, CDR2 SASEGT. V lost 7 bases and J 4 bases, leaving 13 bases between the germline ends.

The CDR3 bases are TGCGCCAGCAGCCTTATGATGAACACTGAAGCTTTCTTT. It specifies CASSLMMNTEAFF. The chain employs TRBV5-1 and TRBJ1-1, with D unresolved. The ends were cut back, 4 bases at V and 0 bases at J, with 7 bases in the middle. Germline V gene data show CDR1 as SGHRS and CDR2 as YFSETQ. The CDR3 extends over 13 amino acids. The full variable domain, completed using reference TRBV5-1 and TRBJ1-1, is KAGVTQTPRYLIKTRGQQVTLSCSPISGHRSVSWYQQTPGQGLQFLFEYFSETQRNKGNFPGRFSGRQFSNSRSEMNVSTLELGDSALYLCASSLMMNTEAFFGQGTRLTVV.

The CDR3 nucleotides read TGTGCCAGCAGCTTATCAGCGGGAGTCTACGAGCAGTACTTC. Residues: CASSLSAGVYEQYF. The J gene is TRBJ2-7, the V gene TRBV7-9; TRBD2 matches at 8 bases. The trim removed 2 bases at V and 3 bases at J, leaving 3 bases unmatched. Per germline, CDR1 SEHNR and CDR2 FQNEAQ (reference sequence). The length of the CDR3 is 14 residues.

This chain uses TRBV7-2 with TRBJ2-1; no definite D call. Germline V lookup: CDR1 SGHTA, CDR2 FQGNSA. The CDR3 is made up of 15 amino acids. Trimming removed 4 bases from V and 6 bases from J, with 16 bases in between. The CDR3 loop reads CASSSSVYKGNEQFF. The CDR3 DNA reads TGTGCCAGCAGCTCCAGCGTGTATAAGGGCAATGAGCAGTTCTTC.

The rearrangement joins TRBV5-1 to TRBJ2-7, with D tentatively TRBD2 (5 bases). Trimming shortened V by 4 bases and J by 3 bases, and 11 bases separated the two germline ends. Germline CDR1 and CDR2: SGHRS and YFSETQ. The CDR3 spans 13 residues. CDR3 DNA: TGCGCCAGCAGCCCGGGGTGGGGCTACGAGCAGTACTTC. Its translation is CASSPGWGYEQYF.

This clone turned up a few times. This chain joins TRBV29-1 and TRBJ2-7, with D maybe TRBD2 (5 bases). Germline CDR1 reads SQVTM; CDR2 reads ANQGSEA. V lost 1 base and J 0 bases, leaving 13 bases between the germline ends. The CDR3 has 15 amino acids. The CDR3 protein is CSVEGSGSGSYEQYF. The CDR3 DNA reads TGCAGCGTTGAAGGAAGTGGCAGCGGCTCCTACGAGCAGTACTTC.

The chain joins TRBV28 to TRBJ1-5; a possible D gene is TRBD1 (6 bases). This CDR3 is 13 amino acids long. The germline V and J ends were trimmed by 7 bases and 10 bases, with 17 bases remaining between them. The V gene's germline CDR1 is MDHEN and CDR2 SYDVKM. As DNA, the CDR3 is TGTGCCAGCACCGAGGGGGGGGTTCAACCCCAGCATTTT. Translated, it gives CASTEGGVQPQHF.

CDR3 nucleotides: TGTGCCAGTAGTCCACCCAGAGGGAACACTGAAGCTTTCTTT. Translating gives CASSPPRGNTEAFF. This chain joins TRBV19 and TRBJ1-1; D remains ambiguous. The germline gives CDR1 LNHDA, CDR2 SQIVND (reference sequence). The V gene lost 5 bases and the J gene lost 1 base, with 11 bases spanning the gap. The CDR3 is 14 residues long.

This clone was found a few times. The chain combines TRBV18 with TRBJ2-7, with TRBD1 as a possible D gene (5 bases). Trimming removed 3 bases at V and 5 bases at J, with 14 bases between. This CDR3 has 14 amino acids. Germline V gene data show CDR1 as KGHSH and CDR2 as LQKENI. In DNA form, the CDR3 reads TGTGCCAGCTCACCCCAAAAGGGGCGAGACGAGCAGTACTTC. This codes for CASSPQKGRDEQYF. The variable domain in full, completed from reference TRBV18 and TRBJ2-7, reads NAGVMQNPRHLVRRRGQEARLRCSPMKGHSHVYWYRQLPEEGLKFMVYLQKENIIDESGMPKERFSAEFPKEGPSILRIQQVVRGDSAAYFCASSPQKGRDEQYFGPGTRLTVT.

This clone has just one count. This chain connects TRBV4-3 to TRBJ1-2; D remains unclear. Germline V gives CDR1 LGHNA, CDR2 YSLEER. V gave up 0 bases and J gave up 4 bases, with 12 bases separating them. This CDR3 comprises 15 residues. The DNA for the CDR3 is TGCGCCAGCAGCCAAGATCGTCCCAGTGCCTATGGCTACACCTTC. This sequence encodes CASSQDRPSAYGYTF.

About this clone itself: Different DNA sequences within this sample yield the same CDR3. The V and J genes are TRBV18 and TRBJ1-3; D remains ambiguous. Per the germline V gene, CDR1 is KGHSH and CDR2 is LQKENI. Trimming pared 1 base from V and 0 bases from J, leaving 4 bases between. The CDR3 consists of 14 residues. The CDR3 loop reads CASSPQGSGNTIYF. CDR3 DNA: TGTGCCAGCTCACCACAGGGCTCTGGAAACACCATATATTTT.

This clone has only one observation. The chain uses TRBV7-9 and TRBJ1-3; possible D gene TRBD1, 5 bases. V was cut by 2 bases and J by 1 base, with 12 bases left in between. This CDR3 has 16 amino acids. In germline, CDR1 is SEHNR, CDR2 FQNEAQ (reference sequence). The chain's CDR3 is CASSLFGGGSGNTIYF. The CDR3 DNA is TGTGCCAGCAGCTTATTCGGGGGGGGGTCTGGAAACACCATATATTTT.

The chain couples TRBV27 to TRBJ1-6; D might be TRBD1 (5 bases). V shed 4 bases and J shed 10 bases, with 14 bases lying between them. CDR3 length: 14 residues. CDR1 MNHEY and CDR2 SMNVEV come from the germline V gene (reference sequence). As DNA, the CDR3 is TGTGCCAGCAGTTCTCGACATGGGGGATCACCCCTCCACTTT. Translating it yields CASSSRHGGSPLHF.

CDR3 protein: CASSRTAGMGSEAFF. CDR3 nucleotides: TGTGCCAGCAGCAGAACCGCCGGCATGGGTTCTGAAGCTTTCTTT. The rearrangement uses TRBV5-4 and TRBJ1-1, with D unresolved. Germline CDR1 reads SGHNT; CDR2 reads YYREEE (reference sequence). The V end lost 4 bases, the J end lost 6 bases, and 19 bases lay between the germline ends. There are 15 residues in the CDR3.

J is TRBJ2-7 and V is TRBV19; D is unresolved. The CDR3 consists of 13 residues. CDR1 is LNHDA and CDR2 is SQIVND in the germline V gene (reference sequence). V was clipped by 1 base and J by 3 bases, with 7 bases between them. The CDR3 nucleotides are TGTGCCAGTAGTATAGCCGACGGCTACGAGCAGTACTTC. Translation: CASSIADGYEQYF.